This T cell receptor beta chain appears in the sequencing data of a study of beta chain features in type 1 diabetes. Overall study results and limits: VDJ junctions from type 1 diabetes patients carried fewer insertions and larger deletions.

In its sample, this clone was seen a few times. Its antigen is as yet unknown. The study reverse transcribed the entire isolated RNA, so it sequenced expressed TCRB transcripts. Generated by immunoSEQ multiplex PCR, the TCRdb table keeps only in-frame clones and is missing some. The profile shows approximately 150,000 clones, 10% of them singletons. The germline gives CDR1 SGDLS, CDR2 YYNGEE. Trimming shortened V by 0 bases and J by 8 bases, and 17 bases separated the two germline ends. The CDR3 covers 15 residues. V usage is TRBV9 and J usage is TRBJ1-2; possibly TRBD1 for D (5 bases). The sequence was obtained from a man aged 18 to 29 in good health. Sequencing was carried out using naive CD4+ T cells from blood. The DNA for the CDR3 is TGTGCCAGCAGCGTAGACCCGGCGGGGACGCGAGGCTACACCTTC. Encoded protein: CASSVDPAGTRGYTF.